The rows below give T cell receptor beta chains drawn from one sample of a study of response to subunit inactivated influenza vaccine. TCRdb analysed the RT-PCR reads with MiXCR anew, one entry per CDR3 protein. Found here are more than 200,000 distinct CDR3 sequences, less than 15% of them singletons; the top ten hold more than 7%. The input for sequencing was non-naive T cells sorted from PBMCs, taken 14 to 15 days before vaccination. All receptors derive from a man between 45 and 60 years old who received an inactivated influenza vaccine. Both conserved end residues are part of each CDR3. D genes are given only for firm matches. Expanded clones get a size class; other rows say once, few or many, or leave the size out.

J gene,clone size,D gene,V gene,CDR3 protein,CDR3 DNA
TRBJ1-4,many,-,TRBV5-1,CASSAYRATNEKLFF,TGCGCCAGCAGCGCGTACCGTGCAACTAATGAAAAACTGTTTTTT
TRBJ2-3,-,TRBD2,TRBV5-1,CASSRGLAGADTQYF,TGCGCCAGCAGCCGGGGACTAGCGGGAGCAGATACGCAGTATTTT
TRBJ2-7,-,-,TRBV20-1,CSASVSPAGYEQYF,TGCAGTGCTTCAGTCTCTCCCGCCGGGTACGAGCAGTACTTC
TRBJ2-1,few,TRBD2,TRBV4-2,CASSQEVGGGSYNEQFF,TGTGCCAGCAGCCAAGAGGTTGGCGGGGGCTCCTACAATGAGCAGTTCTTC
TRBJ1-1,few,TRBD1,TRBV6-2/TRBV6-3,CASSKRQGENTEAFF,TGTGCCAGCAGTAAGCGACAGGGAGAGAACACTGAAGCTTTCTTT
TRBJ2-3,few,-,TRBV18,CATQPGAVDTQYF,TGTGCCACCCAGCCGGGAGCAGTGGATACGCAGTATTTT
TRBJ2-1,-,-,TRBV20-1,CSANGGNEQFF,TGCAGTGCTAACGGCGGCAATGAGCAGTTCTTC
TRBJ2-5,few,-,TRBV7-2,CASSPHLPQETQYF,TGTGCCAGCAGCCCGCACCTACCCCAAGAGACCCAGTACTTC
TRBJ2-1,few,TRBD2,TRBV4-3,CASSLGLAKYNEQFF,TGCGCCAGCAGCCTGGGACTAGCAAAATACAATGAGCAGTTCTTC
TRBJ1-6,-,-,TRBV5-1,CASSLLAGSNNSPLHF,TGCGCCAGCAGCTTGCTTGCAGGGTCCAATAATTCACCCCTCCACTTT
TRBJ1-5,-,-,TRBV6-2/TRBV6-3,CASRPSGDNQPQHF,TGTGCCAGCAGACCTTCTGGGGACAATCAGCCCCAGCATTTT
TRBJ1-4,-,-,TRBV2,CSSSVNRVPANEKLFF,TGTTCCAGCAGTGTCAACAGGGTACCGGCTAATGAAAAACTGTTTTTT
TRBJ2-5,-,-,TRBV6-5,CASSKSVRETQYF,TGTGCCAGCAGTAAATCAGTACGAGAGACCCAGTACTTC
TRBJ1-1,many,-,TRBV20-1,CSATLGGNTEAFF,TGCAGTGCTACTTTAGGGGGGAACACTGAAGCTTTCTTT
TRBJ2-7,many,TRBD1,TRBV5-1,CASSTGTGGYEQYF,TGCGCCAGCAGTACCGGGACAGGGGGATACGAGCAGTACTTC
TRBJ2-4,many,TRBD2,TRBV7-2,CASSLVGRGAPNIQYF,TGTGCCAGCAGCTTAGTCGGGCGGGGGGCCCCAAACATTCAGTACTTC
TRBJ2-1,many,-,TRBV5-6,CASSSLGVQLPDNEQFF,TGTGCCAGCAGCTCCCTTGGGGTTCAATTACCAGACAATGAGCAGTTCTTC
TRBJ2-3,many,-,TRBV6-6,CASRSGSDTQYF,TGTGCCAGCAGGAGCGGGTCCGATACGCAGTATTTT
TRBJ2-7,-,TRBD1,TRBV23-1,CASSQTGGDPYEQYF,TGCGCCAGCAGTCAGACAGGGGGTGACCCCTACGAGCAGTACTTC
TRBJ2-1,-,-,TRBV29-1,CSGVLGARIDYNEQFF,TGCAGCGGCGTACTCGGGGCCCGAATCGACTACAATGAGCAGTTCTTC
TRBJ1-2,many,-,TRBV6-1,CASSPIIRSSYGYTF,TGTGCCAGCAGTCCCATCATTAGGAGTAGCTATGGCTACACCTTC
TRBJ1-6,-,-,TRBV4-2,CASSQDRFGNNNSPLHF,TGTGCCAGCAGCCAAGATCGTTTCGGGAATAATAATTCACCCCTCCACTTT
TRBJ2-7,-,-,TRBV3-1,CASSQDRTSAREQYF,TGTGCCAGCAGTCAAGACCGGACCTCGGCGAGAGAGCAGTACTTC
TRBJ2-7,few,TRBD2,TRBV7-2,CASSPMGGLSYEQYF,TGTGCCAGCAGCCCCATGGGAGGGCTCTCCTACGAGCAGTACTTC
TRBJ2-7,many,-,TRBV2,CASSGGPSYEQYF,TGTGCCAGCAGCGGGGGCCCCTCCTACGAGCAGTACTTC
TRBJ1-1,-,-,TRBV21-1,CASSNGVRGEAFF,TGTGCCAGCAGCAACGGGGTGAGGGGGGAAGCTTTCTTT
TRBJ2-5,-,-,TRBV6-1,CASSQPTGQETQYF,TGTGCCAGCAGCCAACCGACAGGACAAGAGACCCAGTACTTC
TRBJ2-3,once,-,TRBV6-1,CASQVGGAGDTKYF,TGTGCCAGCCAAGTAGGGGGGGCAGGGGATACGAAGTATTTT
TRBJ2-7,few,-,TRBV25-1,CASSEYSQREQYF,TGTGCCAGCAGTGAATATAGCCAGAGGGAGCAGTACTTC
TRBJ2-6,-,-,TRBV7-9,CASSMIQAGGANVLTF,TGTGCCAGCAGCATGATCCAGGCGGGAGGGGCCAACGTCCTGACTTTC
TRBJ2-7,-,-,TRBV12-3/TRBV12-4,CASSRTGNYEQYF,TGTGCCAGCAGTAGGACGGGAAATTACGAGCAGTACTTC
TRBJ1-3,few,TRBD1,TRBV2,CASNQDRATIYF,TGTGCCAGCAACCAGGACAGGGCCACCATATATTTT
TRBJ2-1,many,-,TRBV5-5,CASSLSGLSYNEQFF,TGTGCCAGCAGCTTAAGCGGGTTATCCTACAATGAGCAGTTCTTC
TRBJ1-2,-,TRBD1,TRBV20-1,CSAWGQIYGYTF,TGCAGTGCTTGGGGACAGATTTATGGCTACACCTTC
TRBJ2-5,few,-,TRBV7-2,CASSLIGDQGTQYF,TGTGCCAGCAGCTTAATAGGGGATCAGGGAACCCAGTACTTC
TRBJ1-2,-,-,TRBV4-2,CASSQPTGVTYGYTF,TGTGCCAGCAGCCAACCCACGGGGGTTACCTATGGCTACACCTTC
TRBJ2-1,-,TRBD2,TRBV20-1,CSAQGLAGYSEQFF,TGCAGTGCCCAAGGGCTAGCGGGATACAGCGAGCAGTTCTTC
TRBJ1-3,-,-,TRBV28,CASRPGPSGNTIYF,TGTGCCAGCAGGCCGGGACCCTCTGGAAACACCATATATTTT
TRBJ1-5,few,-,TRBV7-8,CASSLAPGFQPQHF,TGTGCCAGCAGCTTAGCCCCAGGGTTTCAGCCCCAGCATTTT
TRBJ2-3,-,-,TRBV12-3/TRBV12-4,CASSLDGTGTDTQYF,TGTGCCAGCAGTCTTGATGGGACGGGCACAGATACGCAGTATTTT
TRBJ2-6,few,TRBD2,TRBV18,CASSPSLAGVSGANVLTF,TGTGCCAGCTCACCAAGCCTAGCGGGAGTCTCTGGGGCCAACGTCCTGACTTTC
TRBJ1-1,few,TRBD1,TRBV7-8,CASSLYPRGDTEAFF,TGTGCCAGCAGCTTATATCCCAGGGGGGACACTGAAGCTTTCTTT
TRBJ2-1,few,TRBD2,TRBV6-1,CASNQLAGGHEQFF,TGTGCCAGCAACCAACTAGCGGGGGGACATGAGCAGTTCTTC
TRBJ2-1,-,TRBD2,TRBV20-1,CSASLGTSGREQFF,TGCAGTGCTAGCTTGGGGACTAGCGGGAGGGAGCAGTTCTTC
TRBJ2-3,-,-,TRBV7-6,CASSLASGGGADTQYF,TGTGCCAGCAGCTTAGCTTCTGGGGGCGGTGCAGATACGCAGTATTTT
TRBJ2-1,-,-,TRBV11-2,CASSLESGLATQFF,TGTGCCAGCAGCTTAGAAAGCGGGCTAGCGACCCAGTTCTTC
TRBJ2-1,-,-,TRBV20-1,CSARDLPRSLRNEQFF,TGCAGTGCTAGAGATCTCCCGAGGTCCCTACGCAATGAGCAGTTCTTC
TRBJ1-1,few,TRBD1,TRBV7-8,CASRLGTAAEAFF,TGTGCCAGCCGATTGGGGACAGCCGCTGAAGCTTTCTTT
TRBJ2-5,many,-,TRBV15,CATSGRGGMETQYF,TGTGCCACCAGCGGAAGGGGCGGGATGGAGACCCAGTACTTC
TRBJ1-4,many,-,TRBV29-1,CSATERGNEKLFF,TGCAGCGCCACAGAGCGGGGGAATGAAAAACTGTTTTTT
TRBJ2-5,-,TRBD2,TRBV29-1,CRDICCSQNLAGGETQYF,TGCAGAGATATATGCTGCTCACAAAACCTAGCGGGAGGAGAGACCCAGTACTTC
TRBJ2-3,many,TRBD2,TRBV29-1,CSVEDFTGGTTDTQYF,TGCAGCGTTGAAGATTTTACGGGAGGGACCACAGATACGCAGTATTTT
TRBJ2-4,many,TRBD2,TRBV29-1,CSGSGTSVDIQYF,TGCAGCGGATCCGGGACTAGCGTTGACATTCAGTACTTC
TRBJ1-4,many,TRBD1,TRBV7-7,CASSLGTGLNEKLFF,TGTGCCAGCAGCTTAGGGACAGGGCTTAATGAAAAACTGTTTTTT
TRBJ1-1,-,TRBD1,TRBV20-1,CSARDSTGWLMNTEAFF,TGCAGTGCTAGAGATTCGACAGGGTGGCTTATGAACACTGAAGCTTTCTTT
TRBJ2-1,few,-,TRBV28,CASSFWAAPNEQFF,TGTGCCAGCAGTTTCTGGGCAGCTCCTAATGAGCAGTTCTTC
TRBJ2-7,few,-,TRBV20-1,CSARDDRSSYEQYF,TGCAGTGCTAGAGATGACAGGAGCTCCTACGAGCAGTACTTC
TRBJ2-5,few,-,TRBV29-1,CSVEFSRGETQYF,TGCAGCGTTGAGTTTAGCAGGGGAGAGACCCAGTACTTC
TRBJ2-1,many,TRBD2,TRBV7-2,CASSLVIAGGLGEQFF,TGTGCCAGCAGCCTAGTCATAGCGGGAGGGCTTGGTGAGCAGTTCTTC